Each of the 2 T cell receptor beta chains below was sequenced from the same sample in a study of vaccination effects on CD4 cells after COVID-19. Expansion with viral peptide pools was applied to antigen-specific CD4+ T cells by the ViraFEST assay prior to sequencing. Once cultured for more than nine days, the cells underwent separation to obtain CD4+ T cells. Each person got two doses of an mRNA SARS-CoV-2 vaccine, BNT162b2 or mRNA-1273. No antigens are known for them. Sequencing was performed with immunoSEQ multiplex PCR; in TCRdb, only in-frame clones are kept and a portion is missing. The table shows about 24,000 clones, with around four fifths occurring only once. Sequenced material: CD4+ T cells from PBMCs cultured with SARS-CoV-2 spike peptides, taken after COVID-19 vaccination. Receptor source: a human donor who received a COVID-19 vaccine.

V and J are TRBV5-1 and TRBJ1-2; 7 nucleotides align to TRBD1. The ends lost 0 bases at V and 5 bases at J; junction bases unmatched: 13. Germline V gene sequence: CDR1 SGHRS, CDR2 YFSETQ. The CDR3 is made up of 17 amino acids. The CDR3 nucleotides are TGCGCCAGCAGCTTGGCCGGGACAGCCCCTCGATGGTATGGCTACACCTTC. Protein: CASSLAGTAPRWYGYTF.

The CDR3 DNA reads as TGTGCCAGCTCACCCCGGGCCCCGAACCAGGGCACAGATACGCAGTATTTT. Protein sequence: CASSPRAPNQGTDTQYF. The genes are TRBV18 and TRBJ2-3; the D is unclear. Germline CDR1 reads KGHSH; CDR2 reads LQKENI. V was pared by 3 bases and J by 1 base, with 17 bases between. The CDR3 sequence is 17 residues long. The whole variable domain, remainder taken from reference TRBV18 and TRBJ2-3, is NAGVMQNPRHLVRRRGQEARLRCSPMKGHSHVYWYRQLPEEGLKFMVYLQKENIIDESGMPKERFSAEFPKEGPSILRIQQVVRGDSAAYFCASSPRAPNQGTDTQYFGPGTRLTVL.